These 20 T cell receptor beta chains came from one sample sequenced in a study of blood T cell repertoires in COVID-19. Some clones are missing from TCRdb's copy, which holds only in-frame ones; the method was immunoSEQ multiplex PCR. The top ten clones hold about 2% of a sample with tens of thousands of clones, roughly 87% of them seen once. Sequenced sample: peripheral blood. The receptors were gathered from a woman in her fifties or sixties with acute or convalescent COVID-19.

This clone was found once. The rearrangement uses TRBV12-3 or TRBV12-4 and TRBJ1-1; D is ambiguous. The germline V and J ends were trimmed by 6 bases and 0 bases, with 8 bases remaining between them. This CDR3 has 13 residues. The CDR3 DNA reads TGTGCCAGCAGCCACAACCTGAACACTGAAGCTTTCTTT. Translating it yields CASSHNLNTEAFF.

This sequence joins TRBV6-2 or TRBV6-3 and TRBJ2-7, with 8 bases fitting TRBD1. The CDR3 contains 15 residues. Per germline, CDR1 MNHEY and CDR2 SVGEGT. J was trimmed by 4 bases and V by 2 bases; bases with no gene match: 7. The CDR3 spells CASSYPDRARYEQYF. DNA of the CDR3: TGTGCCAGCAGTTACCCGGACAGGGCACGTTACGAGCAGTACTTC.

The chain combines TRBV7-3 with TRBJ2-3; 8 bases line up with TRBD2. The CDR3 is made up of 14 amino acids. After removal of 2 bases from V and 6 bases from J, the junction contained 4 bases not matched to a gene. Germline V gene data show CDR1 as SGHTA and CDR2 as FQGTGA. The CDR3 reads CASSLGTSGDTQYF. CDR3 bases: TGTGCCAGCAGCTTAGGGACTAGTGGGGATACGCAGTATTTT.

V usage is TRBV5-4 and J usage is TRBJ2-2, with 7 bases that match TRBD2. Germline CDR1 SGHNT, CDR2 YYREEE (reference sequence). The CDR3 is 16 amino acids. The V gene end was trimmed by 2 bases and the J gene end by 4 bases; junction bases not matched to a gene: 8. This chain's CDR3 is CASSFPSAGVTGELFF. CDR3 nucleotide sequence: TGTGCCAGCAGCTTTCCCTCTGCGGGGGTCACCGGGGAGCTGTTTTTT.

The rearrangement joins TRBV30 to TRBJ1-3; tentative D call: TRBD1 (5 bases). Germline V gene sequence: CDR1 GTSNPN, CDR2 SVGIG (reference sequence). CDR3 size: 13 residues. V gave up 7 bases and J gave up 1 base, with 11 bases separating them. CDR3: CAYQGMSGNTIYF. Here the CDR3 DNA reads TGTGCCTACCAGGGAATGTCTGGAAACACCATATATTTT.

The genes are TRBV30 and TRBJ2-7; 13 positions agree with TRBD2. The CDR3 has 16 residues. Germline V gene lookup returns CDR1 GTSNPN and CDR2 SVGIG (reference sequence). Trimming took 3 bases from V and 0 from J; bases not matched to a gene: 5. CDR3 in amino acids: CAWSGTSGMSSYEQYF. DNA for the CDR3: TGTGCCTGGAGCGGGACTAGCGGGATGAGCTCCTACGAGCAGTACTTC.

This clone was detected once. The rearrangement uses TRBV9 and TRBJ2-3; unclear D gene. Trimming removed 4 bases from V and 8 bases from J, with 8 bases in between. This CDR3 contains 11 residues. Germline V CDR1 and CDR2: SGDLS, YYNGEE. CDR3 in DNA: TGTGCCAGCAGCTCCCCGGGTACGCAGTATTTT. This codes for CASSSPGTQYF.

This clone was picked up a small number of times. V and J are TRBV19 and TRBJ1-4, with TRBD1 matching 7 bases. This CDR3 is built from 12 residues. J lost 11 bases, V lost 4 bases, and 4 bases had no gene match. CDR1 LNHDA and CDR2 SQIVND come from the germline V gene (reference sequence). CDR3: CASSTTGRKLFF. The CDR3 region has the DNA TGTGCCAGTAGTACGACAGGGAGGAAACTGTTTTTT.

The V gene is TRBV2, the J gene TRBJ1-5, with no clear D. The germline CDR1 and CDR2 sequences are SNHLY and FYNNEI. The length of the CDR3 is 17 residues. V was clipped by 4 bases and J by 0 bases, with 16 bases between them. CDR3 amino acids: CASSGGGADYSNQPQHF. The CDR3 coding sequence is TGTGCCAGCAGTGGGGGTGGCGCGGACTATAGCAATCAGCCCCAGCATTTT.

With respect to this clone: The identical CDR3 is also encoded by other nucleotide sequences in the sample. In DNA, the CDR3 is TGCAGCGGTCTAGCAACTAATGAAAAACTGTTTTTT. It specifies CSGLATNEKLFF. This rearrangement joins TRBV29-1 to TRBJ1-4; D gene uncertain. This CDR3 spans 12 amino acids. CDR1 SQVTM and CDR2 ANQGSEA come from the germline V gene. V dropped 7 bases and J dropped 0 bases, with 6 bases sitting between them.

The count of this clone is one. The chain carries TRBV28 and TRBJ1-5; 8 positions match TRBD1. In germline, CDR1 is MDHEN, CDR2 SYDVKM. The CDR3 runs to 15 residues. The trim removed 6 bases at V and 7 bases at J, leaving 11 bases unmatched. In DNA, the CDR3 is TGTGCCAGCAGGCAGGGGGCTGGGGTGAAACAGCCCCAGCATTTT. It is translated as CASRQGAGVKQPQHF.

This sequence joins TRBV7-3 and TRBJ2-1; the D gene is possibly TRBD1 (5 bases). Germline loops: CDR1 SGHTA, CDR2 FQGTGA. The CDR3 spans 15 residues. Between the trimmed V and J ends, which lost 1 base and 2 bases, there was a span of 9 bases. The CDR3, as DNA: TGTGCCAGCAGCTTAAGCCAGGGCGCCTACAATGAGCAGTTCTTC. It translates to CASSLSQGAYNEQFF.

Remarks on this clone: At the DNA level, this CDR3 is encoded by other sequences in the same sample as well. The V and J genes are TRBV2 and TRBJ2-3, with D possibly TRBD2 on 5 matching bases. Trimming removed 6 bases from V and 2 bases from J, with 12 bases in between. There are 14 residues in the CDR3. CDR1 and CDR2 from the germline V gene are SNHLY and FYNNEI. CDR3 residues: CASSDGLITDTQYF. The CDR3 nucleotides read TGTGCCAGCAGCGACGGACTGATCACAGATACGCAGTATTTT.

The gene calls are TRBV18 and TRBJ2-4, with D possibly TRBD1 on 5 matching bases. Germline CDR1 is KGHSH and CDR2 is LQKENI. V gave up 0 bases and J gave up 15 bases, with 15 bases separating them. The CDR3 is 13 amino acids. CDR3 nucleotides: TGTGCCAGCTCACCACCGGTCGCAGGGCCTTCGTACTTC. Translated: CASSPPVAGPSYF. The whole variable domain, filled in from reference TRBV18 and TRBJ2-4, reads NAGVMQNPRHLVRRRGQEARLRCSPMKGHSHVYWYRQLPEEGLKFMVYLQKENIIDESGMPKERFSAEFPKEGPSILRIQQVVRGDSAAYFCASSPPVAGPSYFGAGTRLSVL.

The chain combines TRBV30 with TRBJ1-2, with 9 nucleotides matching TRBD1. The CDR3 length is 16 residues. Germline-derived CDR1 and CDR2 are GTSNPN and SVGIG (reference sequence). The V gene end was trimmed by 7 bases and the J gene end by 1 base; junction bases not matched to a gene: 13. This CDR3 reads CAFSRDRARGNYGYTF. The CDR3 coding sequence is TGTGCCTTCTCAAGGGACAGGGCGAGGGGTAACTATGGCTACACCTTC.

As regards this clone: One junction end does not reproduce the germline sequence, and a read error may be involved. This chain connects TRBV7-9 to TRBJ1-2, with a possible D match to TRBD1 (5 bases). The CDR3 spans 13 residues. The germline V gene encodes CDR1 SEHNR and CDR2 FQNEAQ (reference sequence). The CDR3 protein is CASSSIADSPPFF. In DNA, the CDR3 is TGTGCCAGCAGCTCTATCGCAGACAGTCCTCCCTTCTTC.

This chain connects TRBV3-1 (or the pseudogene TRBV3-2) to TRBJ1-2, with a weak D call TRBD1 (5 bases). The CDR3 extends over 13 amino acids. The V and J ends lost 5 bases and 3 bases respectively, with 10 bases between them. Germline-derived CDR1 and CDR2 are LGHDT and YNNKEL (reference sequence). The CDR3 DNA is TGTGCCAGCAGCACAACAGGAGACTATGGCTACACCTTC. Amino acids: CASSTTGDYGYTF.

The chain uses TRBV7-3 and TRBJ1-5; possible D gene TRBD1, 5 bases. V lost 5 bases to trimming and J lost 6 bases, with 17 bases between them. Germline V lookup: CDR1 SGHTA, CDR2 FQGTGA. CDR3 length: 15 amino acids. The CDR3 region has the DNA TGTGCCAGCAGCCCCCGGACTAAGGGGTCTCAGCCCCAGCATTTT. Protein sequence: CASSPRTKGSQPQHF.

This chain links TRBV19 with TRBJ1-5; a weak D match, TRBD1 (6 bases). Per the germline V gene, CDR1 is LNHDA and CDR2 is SQIVND (reference sequence). Trimming removed 8 bases at V and 3 bases at J, with 14 bases between. The CDR3 consists of 14 residues. The CDR3 sequence is CASAIQGSNQPQHF. For the CDR3, the DNA is TGTGCCAGTGCCATACAGGGATCCAATCAGCCCCAGCATTTT.

The genes are TRBV29-1 and TRBJ2-7; no definite D call. The germline CDR1 and CDR2 sequences are SQVTM and ANQGSEA. The CDR3 sequence is 12 residues long. The V and J ends lost 7 bases and 5 bases respectively, with 15 bases between them. Here the CDR3 DNA reads TGCAGCGGGATTCTAGGCCGCAACGAGCAGTACTTC. Translated: CSGILGRNEQYF.